This TCR beta chain was identified during a study of T cells in narcolepsy (dated by TCRdb to the late 2010s). For the wider study: The study enrolled patients with narcolepsy type 1 or type 2 (NT1, NT2) together with healthy control donors. Autoreactive T cells targeting hypocretin neuron self-antigens (hypocretin, TRIB2) were sought in narcolepsy patients, and TCR Vbeta sequencing was used to track clonotypes in blood and CSF. General findings and caveats noted by the study authors: No sequences matching autoreactive T cell clones were contained in some blood memory CD4+ repertoires from patients and controls. Numbers of sequenced blood memory CD4+ clonotypes were comparable, with averages of about 37,000 in patients and 33,354 in controls. According to the report, autoreactive clonotypes were detected serially in the blood of the same patients and of different patients, but not in healthy controls. HCRT-specific and TRIB2-specific autoreactive clonotypes were highlighted in plots that compared CD4+ T cell clonotypes in CSF versus blood from the same patient.

CDR1 and CDR2, looked up from the germline V gene, are SGHRS and YFSETQ. Measured from the cysteine to the phenylalanine, the CDR3 is 15 residues long. Only the CDR3 portion is preserved as DNA: 45 bases, with reading frame beginning at the first base. V was cut back by 0 bases and J by 5 bases, leaving a gap of 14 bases between them. As regards this clone: Its antigen has not been determined. Base quality data are lacking; no much larger clone is found one base away.

Libraries came from the immunoSEQ multiplex PCR assay. TCRdb's version of the immuneACCESS table is confined to in-frame rearrangements and falls short of the full clone set. An unresolved V gene accounts for under half of the shortfall where checked; the remainder is of unknown origin. This sample has 25,000 to 35,000 clones in its table, and 75% to 90% of those were observed once. Jointly, the top ten make up 0.95% to 1.5% of the sample. Memory CD4+ T cells were sorted ex vivo from peripheral blood of narcolepsy patients and healthy controls for TCR Vbeta sequencing. The sequence was obtained from a human donor with narcolepsy. The material sequenced was CD45RA- memory CD4+ T cells from PBMCs. The cell subset or site label, read with the paper, signifies: memory T cells sorted ex vivo from peripheral blood. The chain employs TRBV5-1 and TRBJ1-2, and TRBD1 may be the D gene, going by 6 matching bases. CDR3 region: CASSLEALGAYGYTF. The nucleotide sequence reads as follows: TGCGCCAGCAGCTTGGAGGCACTGGGGGCGTATGGCTACACCTTC. Reference TRBV5-1 and TRBJ1-2 proteins supply the regions before and after the CDR3; the full variable domain is: KAGVTQTPRYLIKTRGQQVTLSCSPISGHRSVSWYQQTPGQGLQFLFEYFSETQRNKGNFPGRFSGRQFSNSRSEMNVSTLELGDSALYLCASSLEALGAYGYTFGSGTRLTVV.